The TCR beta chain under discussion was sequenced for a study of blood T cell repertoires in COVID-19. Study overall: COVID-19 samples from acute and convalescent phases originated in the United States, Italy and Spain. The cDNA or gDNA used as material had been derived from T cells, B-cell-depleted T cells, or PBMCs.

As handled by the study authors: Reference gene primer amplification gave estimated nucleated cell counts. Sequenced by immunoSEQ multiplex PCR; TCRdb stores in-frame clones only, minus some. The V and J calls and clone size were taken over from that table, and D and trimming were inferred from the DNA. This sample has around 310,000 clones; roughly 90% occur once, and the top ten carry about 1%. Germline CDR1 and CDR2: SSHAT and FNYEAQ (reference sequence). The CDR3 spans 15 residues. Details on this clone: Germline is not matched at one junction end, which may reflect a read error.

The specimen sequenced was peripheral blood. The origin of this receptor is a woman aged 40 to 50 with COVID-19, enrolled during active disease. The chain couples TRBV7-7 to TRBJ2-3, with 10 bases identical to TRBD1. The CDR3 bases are TGTGCTAGCAGTCCCGGGACAGGGGGCACAGATACGCAGTATTTT. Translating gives CASSPGTGGTDTQYF.